This entry lists 15 T cell receptor beta chains sequenced from one sample in a study of control samples from healthy donors and cancer patients (dated by TCRdb to about 2020). Libraries were built with the immunoSEQ multiplex PCR assay. TCRdb took over this immuneACCESS table, retaining in-frame rearrangements with V and J assigned. Such tables are incomplete; in checked studies, under half of the missing clones stem from an unresolved V gene, and the remainder is unexplained. The sample table shows 100,000 to 150,000 clones, and about 92% are seen once. Approximately 2% of the sample is in the top ten clones. Material: blood. These receptors were collected from a woman aged 45-65 years in good health.

The V and J genes are TRBV28 and TRBJ2-7; D not resolved. Germline loops: CDR1 MDHEN, CDR2 SYDVKM. The V end lost 8 bases, the J end lost 6 bases, and 14 bases lay between the germline ends. CDR3 length equals 12 residues. The CDR3: CASCGPLGEQYF. CDR3 bases: TGTGCCAGCTGTGGCCCGCTTGGCGAGCAGTACTTC.

The gene calls are TRBV27 and TRBJ2-2, with 7 nucleotides matching TRBD1. The V segment lost 5 bases and the J segment 1 base; nucleotides outside the gene matches: 4. The CDR3 is 15 residues long. Germline CDR1 MNHEY, CDR2 SMNVEV (reference sequence). The CDR3 here is CASSKRQGNTGELFF. The CDR3 DNA is TGTGCCAGCAGTAAAAGACAGGGGAACACCGGGGAGCTGTTTTTT.

This rearrangement joins TRBV28 to TRBJ1-2, with D perhaps TRBD1 (5 bases). The CDR3 is made up of 13 amino acids. V was pared by 7 bases and J by 4 bases, with 13 bases between. Germline CDR1 MDHEN, CDR2 SYDVKM. In nucleotides, the CDR3 is TGTGCCAGCAACCCTGGGGCCTCCTATGGCTACACCTTC. Translation: CASNPGASYGYTF.

The chain carries TRBV7-9 and TRBJ2-3, with D unresolved. The germline CDR1 and CDR2 sequences are SEHNR and FQNEAQ (reference sequence). The CDR3 spans 11 residues. CDR3 in DNA: TGTGCTGGGATTGGGGCAGATACGCAGTATTTT. This codes for CAGIGADTQYF.

The CDR3 spells CASSLSPGRSYNEQFF. The CDR3 nucleotides are TGTGCCAGCAGCTTGTCCCCGGGACGTTCCTACAATGAGCAGTTCTTC. The rearrangement uses TRBV7-8 and TRBJ2-1, with D perhaps TRBD1 or TRBD2 (5 bases each). There are 16 residues in the CDR3. V dropped 3 bases and J dropped 1 base, with 13 bases sitting between them. The germline CDR1 and CDR2 sequences are SGHVS and FQNEAQ.

This clone was recorded once. The CDR3 nucleotides read TGTGCCAGCTCGGCGGACAGGGCCCTAGCTGAAGCTTTCTTT. This gives the protein CASSADRALAEAFF. The genes are TRBV18 and TRBJ1-1; TRBD1 matches 8 bases. The CDR3 has 14 residues. The J segment lost 6 bases and the V segment lost 6 bases, leaving 9 bases of the junction unmatched. Per germline, CDR1 KGHSH and CDR2 LQKENI.

CDR3 in DNA: TGTGCCAGCAGCGTCTCCCCCGGCGGACTACGAGAGACCCAGTACTTC. Encoded protein: CASSVSPGGLRETQYF. The chain combines TRBV5-4 with TRBJ2-5; a weak D match, TRBD2 (6 bases). With 4 bases removed from V and 4 bases from J, the gap between germline ends came to 20 bases. This CDR3 is built from 16 residues. The V gene's germline CDR1 is SGHNT and CDR2 YYREEE (reference sequence).

V gene TRBV18 combines with J gene TRBJ2-5, with D perhaps matching TRBD2 (5 bases). The CDR3 is made up of 13 amino acids. V was pared by 1 base and J by 3 bases, with 6 bases between. Germline V gene sequence: CDR1 KGHSH, CDR2 LQKENI. The CDR3 nucleotides are TGTGCCAGCTCACCACGGGAGAAAGAGACCCAGTACTTC. Protein: CASSPREKETQYF.

In this sample, this clone turned up once. The V and J genes are TRBV2 and TRBJ1-6; D unclear. Between the trimmed V and J ends, which lost 3 bases and 7 bases, there was a span of 13 bases. Germline V CDR1 and CDR2: SNHLY, FYNNEI. There are 15 residues in the CDR3. In DNA form, the CDR3 reads TGTGCCAGCAGTGATCATGGAGGTGTAAATTCACCCCTCCACTTT. Its protein is CASSDHGGVNSPLHF. Full variable domain (missing parts from reference TRBV2 and TRBJ1-6): EPEVTQTPSHQVTQMGQEVILRCVPISNHLYFYWYRQILGQKVEFLVSFYNNEISEKSEIFDDQFSVERPDGSNFTLKIRSTKLEDSAMYFCASSDHGGVNSPLHFGNGTRLTVT.

The V gene is TRBV29-1, the J gene TRBJ1-2; D might be TRBD1 (6 bases). Germline CDR1 reads SQVTM; CDR2 reads ANQGSEA. Trimming pared 7 bases from V and 7 bases from J, leaving 19 bases between. The CDR3 runs 13 residues. The CDR3 DNA sequence: TGCAGCGCCGTTCTGGGGGGCGAGTCTGGCTACACCTTC. It codes for CSAVLGGESGYTF.

The chain links TRBV5-5 to TRBJ2-1, with 8 bases matching TRBD2. V lost 4 bases and J lost 2; bases outside the gene matches: 5. Per the germline V gene, CDR1 is SGHKS and CDR2 is YYEKEE (reference sequence). The CDR3 runs to 15 residues. This CDR3 is CASSTEREPYNEQFF. The CDR3 DNA reads TGTGCCAGCAGCACCGAGCGGGAGCCCTACAATGAGCAGTTCTTC.

V is TRBV28 and J is TRBJ1-5; 8 bases fit TRBD1. The V gene end was trimmed by 10 bases and the J gene end by 0 bases; junction bases not matched to a gene: 5. CDR3 length: 14 residues. Germline V lookup: CDR1 MDHEN, CDR2 SYDVKM. CDR3 loop: CATSTGVSNQPQHF. In DNA, the CDR3 is TGTGCCACTTCGACAGGGGTTAGCAATCAGCCCCAGCATTTT. Complete variable domain (other parts from reference TRBV28 and TRBJ1-5): DVKVTQSSRYLVKRTGEKVFLECVQDMDHENMFWYRQDPGLGLRLIYFSYDVKMKEKGDIPEGYSVSREKKERFSLILESASTNQTSMYLCATSTGVSNQPQHFGDGTRLSIL.

This chain uses TRBV7-8 with TRBJ1-2; the D is unclear. With 0 bases removed from V and 4 bases from J, the gap between germline ends came to 6 bases. CDR1 and CDR2 from the germline V gene are SGHVS and FQNEAQ. The CDR3 is 13 residues long. The CDR3 sequence is CASSLAVGYGYTF. CDR3 coding DNA: TGTGCCAGCAGCTTAGCGGTGGGCTATGGCTACACCTTC.

The J gene is TRBJ1-1, the V gene TRBV6-5, with D unresolved. Trimming stripped 0 bases from V and 0 bases from J, with 8 bases between. The CDR3 runs 15 residues. Per the germline V gene, CDR1 is MNHEY and CDR2 is SVGAGI. The CDR3 sequence: CASSYSELMNTEAFF. In nucleotides, the CDR3 is TGTGCCAGCAGTTACTCGGAGCTTATGAACACTGAAGCTTTCTTT.

The V gene is TRBV11-2, the J gene TRBJ2-1; 11 bases agree with TRBD2. V shed 1 base and J 2 bases; nucleotides not matched to a gene: 1. Germline V gene data show CDR1 as SGHAT and CDR2 as FQNNGV. The CDR3 is made up of 16 amino acids. The CDR3 nucleotides read TGTGCCAGCAGCTTAGTAGCGGGGGGGCCCTACAATGAGCAGTTCTTC. Amino acid sequence: CASSLVAGGPYNEQFF. Using reference TRBV11-2 and TRBJ2-1 for the parts outside the CDR3, the full variable domain is EAGVAQSPRYKIIEKRQSVAFWCNPISGHATLYWYQQILGQGPKLLIQFQNNGVVDDSQLPKDRFSAERLKGVDSTLKIQPAKLEDSAVYLCASSLVAGGPYNEQFFGPGTRLTVL.